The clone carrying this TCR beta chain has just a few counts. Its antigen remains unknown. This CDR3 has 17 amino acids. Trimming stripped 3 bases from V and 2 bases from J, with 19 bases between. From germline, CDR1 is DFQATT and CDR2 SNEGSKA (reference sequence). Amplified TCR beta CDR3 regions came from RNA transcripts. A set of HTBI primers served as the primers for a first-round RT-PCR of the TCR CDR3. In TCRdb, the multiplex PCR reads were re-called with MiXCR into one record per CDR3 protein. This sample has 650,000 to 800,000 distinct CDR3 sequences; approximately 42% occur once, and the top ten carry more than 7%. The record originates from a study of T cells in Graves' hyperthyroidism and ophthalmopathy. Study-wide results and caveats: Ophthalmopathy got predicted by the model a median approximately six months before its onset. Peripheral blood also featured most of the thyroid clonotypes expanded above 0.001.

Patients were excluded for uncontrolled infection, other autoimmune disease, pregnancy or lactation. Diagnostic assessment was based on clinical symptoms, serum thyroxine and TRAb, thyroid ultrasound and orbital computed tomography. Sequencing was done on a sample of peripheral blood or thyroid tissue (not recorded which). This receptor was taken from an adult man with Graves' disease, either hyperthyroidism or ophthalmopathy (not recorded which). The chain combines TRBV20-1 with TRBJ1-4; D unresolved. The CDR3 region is CSARGGQTPTTNEKLFF. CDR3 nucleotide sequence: TGCAGTGCTAGGGGCGGGCAGACTCCTACTACTAATGAAAAACTGTTTTTT.